This record covers a single T cell receptor (beta chain). Antigen: not known. CD45RO negativity and positive selection for CCR7 defined naive CD8 cells, a population that excluded terminally differentiated effector memory CD45RA+ cells. The table came from immunoSEQ multiplex PCR; TCRdb's copy has only in-frame clones and leaves some out. The sample consists of about 2.1 million clones, 90% to 95% of them appearing once. The data belong to a study of shared clonotypes between healthy human individuals. Whole-study results and caveats: Shared across a few donors were approximately 5% of the naive CD4 clonotypes.

The V gene lost 3 bases and the J gene lost 2 bases, with 10 bases spanning the gap. The CDR3 runs 14 residues. Germline V gene sequence: CDR1 MNHEY, CDR2 SMNVEV (reference sequence). This chain connects TRBV27 to TRBJ1-1; TRBD1 is a possible D gene (6 bases). This clonotype was obtained from a man between 18 and 29 years old in good health. Some clones in this sample may be carry-over from other donors' samples. Sequencing was carried out using naive CD8+ T cells from PBMCs. The CDR3 region has the DNA TGTGCCAGCAGTTTGGGGACACACAACACTGAAGCTTTCTTT. Its protein is CASSLGTHNTEAFF.